These T cell receptor beta chains were read from a single sample in a study of T cell responses to AZD1222 COVID-19 vaccine. Sequencing was performed with immunoSEQ multiplex PCR; in TCRdb, only in-frame clones are kept and a portion is missing. The sample yields 200,000 or so clones, around 87% seen once. The sample consisted of peripheral blood, taken on day 0 of MenACWY control vaccination. The receptors were sampled from an adult in good health. Both conserved end residues are part of each CDR3. The D gene is left open where the match is weak. Clone size is stated in some rows and not others, as once, few, many or a class when expanded.

d_gene,j_gene,v_gene,abundance,CDR3nt,CDR3aa
NA,TRBJ1-5,TRBV28,NA,TGTGCCAGCATCCCTCCAGAGGGGGACGGTCAGCCCCAGCATTTT,CASIPPEGDGQPQHF
NA,TRBJ2-1,TRBV29-1,NA,TGCAGCGTTGAAGGGCGGGGTGCTTATAGGGGGTCTGAGCAGTTCTTC,CSVEGRGAYRGSEQFF
TRBD2,TRBJ2-1,TRBV2,NA,TGTGCCAGCAGTGAAGCGCCGGTGGCTAGCGGGTCTGAGCAGTTCTTC,CASSEAPVASGSEQFF
NA,TRBJ2-7,TRBV21-1,few,TGTGCCAGCAGCAAAAGGGATACCCAACGCTCCTACGAGCAGTACTTC,CASSKRDTQRSYEQYF
NA,TRBJ2-7,TRBV9,NA,TGTGCCAGCAGCGTAGACCCGAGTCCTCTCTACGAGCAGTACTTC,CASSVDPSPLYEQYF
NA,TRBJ2-5,TRBV5-1,NA,TGCGCCAGCAGCTTGGATCCAGGGGTGAAAGAGACCCAGTACTTC,CASSLDPGVKETQYF
NA,TRBJ1-6,TRBV7-8,few,TGTGCCAGCAGCTTACAGGGGAATTTCTATAATTCACCCCTCCACTTT,CASSLQGNFYNSPLHF
NA,TRBJ2-5,TRBV7-8,NA,TGTGCCAGCAGCCTCCGGACCCGGTGGGAGACCCAGTACTTC,CASSLRTRWETQYF
NA,TRBJ2-1,TRBV5-1,NA,TGCGCCAGCAGCTTGGTGGCAGGGAAATACAATGAGCAGTTCTTC,CASSLVAGKYNEQFF
TRBD1,TRBJ2-6,TRBV30,NA,TGTGCCTGGAGTCCAGGGGGATCTGGGGCCAACGTCCTGACTTTC,CAWSPGGSGANVLTF